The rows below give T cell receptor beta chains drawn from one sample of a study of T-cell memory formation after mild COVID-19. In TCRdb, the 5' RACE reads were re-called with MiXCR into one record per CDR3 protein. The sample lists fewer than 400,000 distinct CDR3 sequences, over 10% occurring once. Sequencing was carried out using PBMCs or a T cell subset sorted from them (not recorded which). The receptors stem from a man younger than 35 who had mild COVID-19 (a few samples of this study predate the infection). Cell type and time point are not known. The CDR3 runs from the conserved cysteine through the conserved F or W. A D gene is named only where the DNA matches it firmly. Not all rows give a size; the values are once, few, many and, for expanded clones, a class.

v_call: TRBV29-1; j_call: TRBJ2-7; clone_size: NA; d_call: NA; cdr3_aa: CSAGTASREQYF; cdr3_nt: TGCAGCGCCGGGACGGCCTCGAGAGAGCAGTACTTC
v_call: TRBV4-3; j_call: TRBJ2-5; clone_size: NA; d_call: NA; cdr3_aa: CASSQDIGLAQYF; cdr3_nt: TGCGCCAGCAGCCAAGATATCGGACTGGCCCAGTACTTC
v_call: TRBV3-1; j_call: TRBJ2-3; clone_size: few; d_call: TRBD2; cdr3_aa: CASSPPGGANTDTQYF; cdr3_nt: TGTGCCAGCAGCCCCCCCGGGGGGGCCAACACAGATACGCAGTATTTT
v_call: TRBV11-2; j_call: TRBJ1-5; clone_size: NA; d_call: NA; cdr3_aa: CASSLGSSGRQPQHF; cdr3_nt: TGTGCCAGCAGCTTAGGGTCGTCGGGCAGACAGCCCCAGCATTTT
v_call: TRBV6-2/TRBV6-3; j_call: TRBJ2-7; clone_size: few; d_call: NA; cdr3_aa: CASSYAYEQYF; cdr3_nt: TGTGCCAGCAGTTATGCCTACGAGCAGTACTTC
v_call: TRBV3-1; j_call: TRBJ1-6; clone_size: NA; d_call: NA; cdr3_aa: CASSQDLNLRGANSPLHF; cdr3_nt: TGTGCCAGCAGCCAAGATTTAAATTTGCGGGGGGCTAATTCACCCCTCCACTTT
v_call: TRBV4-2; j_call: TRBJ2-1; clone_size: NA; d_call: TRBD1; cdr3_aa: CASSQETRGGLNEQFF; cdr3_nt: TGTGCCAGCAGCCAAGAAACTAGAGGGGGCCTTAATGAGCAGTTCTTC
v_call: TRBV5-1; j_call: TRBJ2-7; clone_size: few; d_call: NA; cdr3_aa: CASSWNARGTYEQYF; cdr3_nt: TGCGCCAGCAGCTGGAATGCCCGGGGAACCTACGAGCAGTACTTC
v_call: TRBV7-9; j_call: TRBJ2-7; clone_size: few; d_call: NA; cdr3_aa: CASSLVVGEQYF; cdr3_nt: TGTGCCAGCAGCTTAGTAGTCGGGGAGCAGTACTTC
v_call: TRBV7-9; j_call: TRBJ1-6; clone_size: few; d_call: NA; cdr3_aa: CASSIAGGGSYNSPLHF; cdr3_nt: TGTGCCAGCAGCATAGCGGGGGGTGGATCCTATAATTCACCCCTCCACTTT
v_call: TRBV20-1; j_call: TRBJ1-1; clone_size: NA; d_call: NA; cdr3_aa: CSARDIQGSEAFF; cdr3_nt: TGCAGTGCTAGAGATATTCAGGGCTCTGAAGCTTTCTTT
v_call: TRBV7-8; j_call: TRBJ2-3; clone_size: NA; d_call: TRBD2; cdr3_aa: CASSPGLAGGPQYF; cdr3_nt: TGTGCCAGCAGCCCCGGACTAGCGGGGGGGCCGCAGTATTTT
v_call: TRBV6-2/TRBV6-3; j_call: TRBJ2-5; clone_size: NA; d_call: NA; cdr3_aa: CASSKRMAQYF; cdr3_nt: TGTGCCAGCAGCAAGAGAATGGCCCAGTACTTC